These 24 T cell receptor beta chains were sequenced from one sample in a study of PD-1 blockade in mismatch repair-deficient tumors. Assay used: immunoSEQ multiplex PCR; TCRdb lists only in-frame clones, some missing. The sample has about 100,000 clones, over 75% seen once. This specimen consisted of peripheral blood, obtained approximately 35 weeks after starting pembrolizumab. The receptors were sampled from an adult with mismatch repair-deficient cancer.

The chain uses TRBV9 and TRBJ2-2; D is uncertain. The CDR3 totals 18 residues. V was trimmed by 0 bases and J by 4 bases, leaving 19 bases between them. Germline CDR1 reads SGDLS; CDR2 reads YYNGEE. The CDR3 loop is CASSVEVADGYVTGELFF. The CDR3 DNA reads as TGTGCCAGCAGCGTAGAAGTCGCCGACGGATATGTCACCGGGGAGCTGTTTTTT.

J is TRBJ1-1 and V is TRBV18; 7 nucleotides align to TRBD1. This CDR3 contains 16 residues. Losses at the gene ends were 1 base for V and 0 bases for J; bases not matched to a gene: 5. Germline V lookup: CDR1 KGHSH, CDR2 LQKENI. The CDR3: CASSPLPGGLNTEAFF. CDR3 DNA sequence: TGTGCCAGCTCACCACTTCCAGGGGGGTTGAACACTGAAGCTTTCTTT.

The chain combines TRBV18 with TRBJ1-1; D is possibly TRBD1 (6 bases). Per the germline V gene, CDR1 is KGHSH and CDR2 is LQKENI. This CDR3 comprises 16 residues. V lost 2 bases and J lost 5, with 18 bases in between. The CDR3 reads CASSPICGGRKTEAFF. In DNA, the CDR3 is TGTGCCAGCTCACCAATTTGTGGGGGCAGGAAGACTGAAGCTTTCTTT.

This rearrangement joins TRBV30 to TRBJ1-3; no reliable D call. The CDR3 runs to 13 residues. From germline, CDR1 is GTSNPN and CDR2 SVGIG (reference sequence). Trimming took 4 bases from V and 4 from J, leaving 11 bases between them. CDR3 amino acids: CAWNGGFGNTIYF. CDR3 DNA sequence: TGTGCCTGGAACGGTGGCTTCGGAAACACCATATATTTT.

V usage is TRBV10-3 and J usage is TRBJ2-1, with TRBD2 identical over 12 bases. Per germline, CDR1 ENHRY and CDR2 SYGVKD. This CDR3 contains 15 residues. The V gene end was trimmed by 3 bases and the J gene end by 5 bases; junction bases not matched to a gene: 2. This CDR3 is CAISELAGGNNEQFF. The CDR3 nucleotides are TGTGCCATCAGTGAACTAGCGGGAGGTAACAATGAGCAGTTCTTC.

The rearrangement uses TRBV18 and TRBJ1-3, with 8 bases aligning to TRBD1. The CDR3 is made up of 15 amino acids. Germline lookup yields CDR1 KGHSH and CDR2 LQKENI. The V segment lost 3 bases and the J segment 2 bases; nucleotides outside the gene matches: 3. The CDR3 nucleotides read TGTGCCAGCTCACCTCGGACAGGGACTGGAAACACCATATATTTT. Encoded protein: CASSPRTGTGNTIYF.

CDR3 nucleotides: TGTGCCAGCAGTTACTCGACACAGGGGGCGTTGGGCTACACCTTC. Its translation is CASSYSTQGALGYTF. The rearrangement uses TRBV6-6 and TRBJ1-2, with TRBD1 matching over 9 bases. The V gene's germline CDR1 is MNHNY and CDR2 SVGAGI (reference sequence). The CDR3 extends over 15 amino acids. The V and J ends lost 0 bases and 8 bases, in that order; junction bases with no gene match: 7.

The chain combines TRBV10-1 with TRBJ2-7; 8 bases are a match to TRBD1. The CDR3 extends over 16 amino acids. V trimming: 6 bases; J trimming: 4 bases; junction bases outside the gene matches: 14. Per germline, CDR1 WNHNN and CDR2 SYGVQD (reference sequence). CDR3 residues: CASRNLRQGRPYEQYF. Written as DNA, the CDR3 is TGCGCCAGCAGGAACCTACGACAGGGGCGCCCTTACGAGCAGTACTTC.

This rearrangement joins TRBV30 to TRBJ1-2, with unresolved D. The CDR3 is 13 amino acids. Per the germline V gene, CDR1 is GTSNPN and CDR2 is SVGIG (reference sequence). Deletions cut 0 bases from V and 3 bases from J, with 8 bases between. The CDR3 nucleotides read TGTGCCTGGAGTGTAAGGGCCTACTATGGCTACACCTTC. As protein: CAWSVRAYYGYTF. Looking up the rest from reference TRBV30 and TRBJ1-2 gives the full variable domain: SQTIHQWPATLVQPVGSPLSLECTVEGTSNPNLYWYRQAAGRGLQLLFYSVGIGQISSEVPQNLSASRPQDRQFILSSKKLLLSDSGFYLCAWSVRAYYGYTFGSGTRLTVV.

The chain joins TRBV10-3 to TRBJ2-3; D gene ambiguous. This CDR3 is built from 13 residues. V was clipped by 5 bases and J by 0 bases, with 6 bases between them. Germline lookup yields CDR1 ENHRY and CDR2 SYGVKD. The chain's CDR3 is CAISITSTDTQYF. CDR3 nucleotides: TGTGCCATCAGTATCACTAGCACAGATACGCAGTATTTT.

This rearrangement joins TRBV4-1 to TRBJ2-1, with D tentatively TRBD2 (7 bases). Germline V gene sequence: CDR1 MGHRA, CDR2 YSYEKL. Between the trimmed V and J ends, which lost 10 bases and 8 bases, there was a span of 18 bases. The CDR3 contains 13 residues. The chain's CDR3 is CAIRGGETHEQFF. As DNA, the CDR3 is TGCGCCATCCGAGGGGGGGAAACCCATGAGCAGTTCTTC.

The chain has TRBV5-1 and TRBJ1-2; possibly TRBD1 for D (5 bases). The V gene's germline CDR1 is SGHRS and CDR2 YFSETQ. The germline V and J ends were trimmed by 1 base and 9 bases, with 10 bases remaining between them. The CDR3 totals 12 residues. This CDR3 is CASSLSGERYTF. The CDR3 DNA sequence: TGCGCCAGCAGCTTGTCGGGGGAACGCTACACCTTC.

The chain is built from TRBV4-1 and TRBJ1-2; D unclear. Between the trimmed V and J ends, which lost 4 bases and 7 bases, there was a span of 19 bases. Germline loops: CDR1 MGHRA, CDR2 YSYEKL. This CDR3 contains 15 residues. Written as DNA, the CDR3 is TGCGCCAGCAGCCCCTCCGGGTTAGGGAACAGTGGCTACACCTTC. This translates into CASSPSGLGNSGYTF.

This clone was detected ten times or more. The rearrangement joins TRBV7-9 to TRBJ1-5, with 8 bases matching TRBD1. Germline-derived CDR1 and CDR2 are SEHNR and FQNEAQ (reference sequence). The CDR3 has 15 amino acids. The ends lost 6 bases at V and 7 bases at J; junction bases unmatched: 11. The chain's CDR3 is CASRVVDRENQPQHF. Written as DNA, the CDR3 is TGTGCCAGCAGGGTAGTGGACAGGGAAAACCAGCCCCAGCATTTT.

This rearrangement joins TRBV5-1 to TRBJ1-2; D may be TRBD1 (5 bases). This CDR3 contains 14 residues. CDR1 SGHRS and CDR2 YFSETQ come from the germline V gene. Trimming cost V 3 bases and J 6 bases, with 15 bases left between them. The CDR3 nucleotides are TGCGCCAGCAGCTCGCAGGGTAGGTCGGATGGCTACACCTTC. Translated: CASSSQGRSDGYTF.

The CDR3 nucleotides read TGTGCCAGCACCCTAGGGGTGACAGGGGTAGATGGCTACACCTTC. Translated, it gives CASTLGVTGVDGYTF. The chain is built from TRBV5-4 and TRBJ1-2; 8 bases are shared with TRBD1. With V trimmed by 6 bases and J by 6 bases, 13 bases remained unmatched. CDR1 and CDR2 (germline): SGHNT, YYREEE (reference sequence). The CDR3 contains 15 residues.

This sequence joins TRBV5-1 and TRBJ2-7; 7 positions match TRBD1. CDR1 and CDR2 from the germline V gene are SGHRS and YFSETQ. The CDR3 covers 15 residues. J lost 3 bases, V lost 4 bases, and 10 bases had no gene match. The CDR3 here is CASSPGQSFDYEQYF. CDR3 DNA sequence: TGCGCCAGCAGCCCGGGACAGAGTTTTGACTACGAGCAGTACTTC.

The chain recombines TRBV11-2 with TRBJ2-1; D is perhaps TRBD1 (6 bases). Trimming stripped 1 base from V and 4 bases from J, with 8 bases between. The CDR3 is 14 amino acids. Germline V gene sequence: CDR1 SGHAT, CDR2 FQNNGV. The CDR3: CASSLVGGYNEQFF. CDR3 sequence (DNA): TGTGCCAGCAGCTTAGTAGGGGGTTACAATGAGCAGTTCTTC.

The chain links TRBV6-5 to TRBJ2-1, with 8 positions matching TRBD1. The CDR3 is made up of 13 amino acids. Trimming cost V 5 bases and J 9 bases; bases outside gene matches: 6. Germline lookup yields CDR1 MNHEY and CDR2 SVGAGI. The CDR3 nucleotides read TGTGCCAGCAGTCCTCGACAGGGGATTGAGCAGTTCTTC. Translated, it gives CASSPRQGIEQFF.

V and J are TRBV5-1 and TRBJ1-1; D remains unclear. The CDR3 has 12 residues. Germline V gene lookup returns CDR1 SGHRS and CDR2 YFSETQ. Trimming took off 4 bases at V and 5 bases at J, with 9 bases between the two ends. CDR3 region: CASSPLGTEAFF. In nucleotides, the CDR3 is TGCGCCAGCAGCCCATTAGGGACTGAAGCTTTCTTT.

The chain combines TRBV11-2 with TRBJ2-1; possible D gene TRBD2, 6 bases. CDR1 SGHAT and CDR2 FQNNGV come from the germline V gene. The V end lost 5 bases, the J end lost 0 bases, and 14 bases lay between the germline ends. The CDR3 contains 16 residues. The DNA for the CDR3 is TGTGCCAGCAGCCTGGGGCACGGGAGCTCCTACAATGAGCAGTTCTTC. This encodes CASSLGHGSSYNEQFF.

Here the CDR3 reads CASSQDSSGSFGELFF. For the CDR3, the DNA is TGTGCCAGCAGCCAAGATTCTAGCGGGAGTTTCGGGGAGCTGTTTTTT. The chain recombines TRBV4-2 with TRBJ2-2; TRBD2 agrees at 10 bases. V trimming: 0 bases; J trimming: 7 bases; junction bases outside the gene matches: 5. The germline V gene has CDR1 LGHNA and CDR2 YNFKEQ. There are 16 residues in the CDR3.

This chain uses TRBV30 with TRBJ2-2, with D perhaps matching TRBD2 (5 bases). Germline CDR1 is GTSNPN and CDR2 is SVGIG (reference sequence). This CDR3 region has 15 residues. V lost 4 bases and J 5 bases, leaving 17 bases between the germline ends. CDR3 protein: CAWTQSGVKTGELFF. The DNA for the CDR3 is TGTGCCTGGACCCAATCCGGGGTTAAGACCGGGGAGCTGTTTTTT.

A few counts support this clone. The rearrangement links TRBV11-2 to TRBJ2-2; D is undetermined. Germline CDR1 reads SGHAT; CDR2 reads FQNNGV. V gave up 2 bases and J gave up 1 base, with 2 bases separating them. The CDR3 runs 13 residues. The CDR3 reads CASSLWNTGELFF. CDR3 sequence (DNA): TGTGCCAGCAGCTTATGGAACACCGGGGAGCTGTTTTTT.